This T cell receptor (beta chain) was identified in a study of T cells in Graves' hyperthyroidism and ophthalmopathy. It was RNA transcripts that yielded the amplified TCR beta CDR3 regions. The TCR CDR3 was amplified in a first-round RT-PCR using the HTBI primer set. TCRdb used MiXCR to reprocess the multiplex PCR reads, holding one entry per CDR3 protein. The repertoire consists of more than 250,000 distinct CDR3 sequences, with nearly 15% occurring once and the leading ten covering over 25%. Germline V gene sequence: CDR1 SGHNT, CDR2 YENEEA. This CDR3 comprises 16 residues. V was pared by 1 base and J by 5 bases, with 17 bases between. Participants, patients aged 18 to 65, had newly diagnosed hyperthyroidism with a duration under 2 months. The blood specimen was taken at initial hyperthyroidism diagnosis, before any ophthalmopathy symptoms. PBMCs were obtained from 10 ml fresh peripheral blood. Study-wide results and caveats: In blood, most of the thyroid clonotypes expanded above 0.001 were also present.

Comment on this clonotype: Its specificity is unknown.

This TCR came from a woman in her 50s with Graves' hyperthyroidism that later progressed to Graves' ophthalmopathy. The gene calls are TRBV11-3 and TRBJ2-5; D is tentatively TRBD1 or TRBD2 (6 bases each). Specimen: blood. The CDR3 reads CASSLVTGAAVETQYF. The CDR3 bases are TGTGCCAGCAGCTTAGTTACGGGGGCTGCCGTGGAGACCCAGTACTTC. Full variable domain (rest looked up from reference TRBV11-3 and TRBJ2-5): EAGVVQSPRYKIIEKKQPVAFWCNPISGHNTLYWYLQNLGQGPELLIRYENEEAVDDSQLPKDRFSAERLKGVDSTLKIQPAELGDSAVYLCASSLVTGAAVETQYFGPGTRLLVL.